The clone carrying this TCR beta chain was recorded once. This sample is drawn from a study of blood T cell repertoires in COVID-19. Germline values: CDR1 SGHAT, CDR2 FQNNGV. J lost 3 bases, V lost 5 bases, and 6 bases had no gene match. The CDR3 consists of 15 residues. Authors' methods: Counts of nucleated cells, estimated from reference gene primer amplification, were obtained. Clones were sequenced by immunoSEQ multiplex PCR, and TCRdb holds only the in-frame ones, with some missing. V and J calls and clone size come straight from that table; D and trimming were deduced from the DNA. The sample holds 100,000 or so clones, over 75% seen once.

The receptor's source is a woman aged 30 to 39 with acute or convalescent COVID-19. Sequences were obtained from peripheral blood. The genes are TRBV11-2 and TRBJ2-3, with 9 bases fitting TRBD1. The DNA for the CDR3 is TGTGCCAGCAGCCTCCGGACAGGGGAGACAGATACGCAGTATTTT. Protein sequence: CASSLRTGETDTQYF.